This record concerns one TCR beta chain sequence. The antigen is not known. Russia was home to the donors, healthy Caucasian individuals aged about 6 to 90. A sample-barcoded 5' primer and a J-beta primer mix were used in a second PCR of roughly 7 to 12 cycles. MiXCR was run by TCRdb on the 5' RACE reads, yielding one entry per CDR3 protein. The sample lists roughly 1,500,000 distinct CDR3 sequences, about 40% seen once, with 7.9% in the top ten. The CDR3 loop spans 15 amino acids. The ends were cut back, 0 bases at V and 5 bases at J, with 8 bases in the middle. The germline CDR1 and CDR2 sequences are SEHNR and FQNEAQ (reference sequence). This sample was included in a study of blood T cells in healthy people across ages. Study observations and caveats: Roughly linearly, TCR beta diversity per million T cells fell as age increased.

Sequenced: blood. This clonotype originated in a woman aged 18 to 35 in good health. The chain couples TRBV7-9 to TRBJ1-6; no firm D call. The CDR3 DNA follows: TGTGCCAGCAGCTTAGCGGAGACCAATAATTCACCCCTCCACTTT. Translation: CASSLAETNNSPLHF.